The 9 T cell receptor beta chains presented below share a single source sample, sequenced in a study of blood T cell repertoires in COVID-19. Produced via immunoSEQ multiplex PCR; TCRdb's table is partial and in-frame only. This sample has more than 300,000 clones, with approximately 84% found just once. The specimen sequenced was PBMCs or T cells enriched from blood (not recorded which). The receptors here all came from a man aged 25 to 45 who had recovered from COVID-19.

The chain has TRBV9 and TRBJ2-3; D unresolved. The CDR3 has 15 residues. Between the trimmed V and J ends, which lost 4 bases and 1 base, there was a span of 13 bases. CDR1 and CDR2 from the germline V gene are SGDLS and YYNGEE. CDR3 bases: TGTGCCAGCAGCCTCCGACTTCCCCGCACAGATACGCAGTATTTT. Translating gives CASSLRLPRTDTQYF.

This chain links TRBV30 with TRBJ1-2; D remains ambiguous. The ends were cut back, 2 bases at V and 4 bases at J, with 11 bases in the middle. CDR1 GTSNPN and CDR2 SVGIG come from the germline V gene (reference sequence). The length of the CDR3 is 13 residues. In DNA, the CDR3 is TGTGCCTGGAGTACAGTACCGGCCTATGGCTACACCTTC. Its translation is CAWSTVPAYGYTF.

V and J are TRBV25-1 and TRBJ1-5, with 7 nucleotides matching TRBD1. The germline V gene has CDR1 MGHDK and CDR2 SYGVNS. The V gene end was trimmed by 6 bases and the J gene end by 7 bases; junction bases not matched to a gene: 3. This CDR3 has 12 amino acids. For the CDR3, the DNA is TGTGCCAGCAGCGCAGGGGGACAGCCCCAGCATTTT. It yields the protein CASSAGGQPQHF.

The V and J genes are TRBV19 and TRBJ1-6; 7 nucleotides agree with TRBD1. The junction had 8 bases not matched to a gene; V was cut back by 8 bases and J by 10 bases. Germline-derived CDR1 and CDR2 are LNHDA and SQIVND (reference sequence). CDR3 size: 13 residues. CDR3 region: CASRRDRGSPLHF. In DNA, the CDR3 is TGTGCCAGTCGCCGGGACAGAGGATCACCCCTCCACTTT.

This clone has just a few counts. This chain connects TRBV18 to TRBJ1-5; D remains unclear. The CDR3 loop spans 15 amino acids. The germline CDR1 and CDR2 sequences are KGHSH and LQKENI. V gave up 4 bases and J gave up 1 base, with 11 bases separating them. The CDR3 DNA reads TGTGCCAGCTCACGACTCCTCGGCAGCAATCAGCCCCAGCATTTT. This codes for CASSRLLGSNQPQHF.

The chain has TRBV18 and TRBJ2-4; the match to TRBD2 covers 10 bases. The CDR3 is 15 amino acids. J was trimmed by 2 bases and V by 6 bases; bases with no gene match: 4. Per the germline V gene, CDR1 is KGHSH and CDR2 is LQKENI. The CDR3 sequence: CASSLTSGTKNIQYF. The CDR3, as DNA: TGTGCCAGCTCCCTAACTAGCGGGACCAAAAACATTCAGTACTTC. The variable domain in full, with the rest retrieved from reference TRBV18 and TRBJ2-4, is NAGVMQNPRHLVRRRGQEARLRCSPMKGHSHVYWYRQLPEEGLKFMVYLQKENIIDESGMPKERFSAEFPKEGPSILRIQQVVRGDSAAYFCASSLTSGTKNIQYFGAGTRLSVL.

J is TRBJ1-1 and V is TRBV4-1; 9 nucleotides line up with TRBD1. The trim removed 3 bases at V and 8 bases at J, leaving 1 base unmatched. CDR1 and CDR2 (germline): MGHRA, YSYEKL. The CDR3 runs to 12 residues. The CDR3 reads CASSQGQGEAFF. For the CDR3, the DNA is TGCGCCAGCAGCCAGGGACAGGGCGAAGCTTTCTTT.

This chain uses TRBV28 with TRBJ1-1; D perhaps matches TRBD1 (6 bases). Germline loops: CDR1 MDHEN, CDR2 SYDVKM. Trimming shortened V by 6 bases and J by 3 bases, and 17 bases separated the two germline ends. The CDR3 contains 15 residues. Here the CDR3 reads CASRDHGGRDTEAFF. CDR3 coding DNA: TGTGCCAGCAGAGACCACGGGGGGCGGGACACTGAAGCTTTCTTT.

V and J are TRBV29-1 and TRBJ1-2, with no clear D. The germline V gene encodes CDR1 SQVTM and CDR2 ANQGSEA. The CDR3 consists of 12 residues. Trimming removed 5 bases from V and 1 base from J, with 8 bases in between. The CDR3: CSVNGLNYGYTF. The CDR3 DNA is TGCAGCGTTAATGGGCTTAACTATGGCTACACCTTC.